The 21 T cell receptor beta chains given below trace back to one sample, sequenced in a study of PD-L1 blockade in urothelial cancer (dated by TCRdb to between 2016 and 2019). The library was generated by the immunoSEQ multiplex PCR assay. TCRdb took over this immuneACCESS table, retaining in-frame rearrangements with V and J assigned. Such tables are incomplete; in checked studies, under half of the missing clones stem from an unresolved V gene, and the remainder is unexplained. This sample has around 40,000 clones in its table, and just over 90% of those were observed once. Together, the top ten hold around 11% of the sample. The time point label, read with the paper, signifies: pretreatment peripheral blood. Sequences were derived from PBMCs, sampled around atezolizumab (anti-PD-L1) treatment. The receptors shown here come from a woman aged 60-75 years with urothelial cancer.

The chain links TRBV4-2 to TRBJ2-1, with 9 bases lining up with TRBD2. V was pared by 0 bases and J by 7 bases, with 13 bases of the junction left unmatched. Germline loops: CDR1 LGHNA, CDR2 YNFKEQ. The CDR3 extends over 18 amino acids. The CDR3 sequence: CASSQEWVAGGLRNEQFF. The CDR3 DNA reads TGTGCCAGCAGCCAAGAGTGGGTGGCGGGAGGGCTCAGGAATGAGCAGTTCTTC.

The V call is TRBV11-2, the J call TRBJ2-1, with 8 bases fitting TRBD2. This CDR3 region has 16 residues. V trimming: 4 bases; J trimming: 1 base; junction bases outside the gene matches: 6. Germline assignment: CDR1 SGHAT and CDR2 FQNNGV. In DNA form, the CDR3 reads TGTGCCAGCAGCTCGGGGGGGGAGGCATCCTACAATGAGCAGTTCTTC. Translation: CASSSGGEASYNEQFF. The full variable domain, in which reference TRBV11-2 and TRBJ2-1 provide the parts outside the CDR3, is EAGVAQSPRYKIIEKRQSVAFWCNPISGHATLYWYQQILGQGPKLLIQFQNNGVVDDSQLPKDRFSAERLKGVDSTLKIQPAKLEDSAVYLCASSSGGEASYNEQFFGPGTRLTVL.

CDR3 amino acids: CASSWRESGSGETQYF. For the CDR3, the DNA is TGTGCCAGCAGTTGGCGGGAAAGCGGGAGTGGAGAGACCCAGTACTTC. The V call is TRBV5-4, the J call TRBJ2-5; the match to TRBD2 covers 8 bases. CDR1 SGHNT and CDR2 YYREEE come from the germline V gene (reference sequence). Unmatched junction bases numbered 13, after V lost 5 bases and J lost 4 bases. The CDR3 consists of 16 residues.

This chain links TRBV28 with TRBJ1-5; TRBD1 is a possible D gene (6 bases). Germline CDR1 MDHEN, CDR2 SYDVKM. The CDR3 has 14 residues. With 6 bases removed from V and 7 bases from J, the gap between germline ends came to 16 bases. This chain's CDR3 is CASSRRGLTQPQHF. In nucleotides, the CDR3 is TGTGCCAGCAGCCGTAGGGGGTTGACCCAGCCCCAGCATTTT. The whole variable domain, filled in from reference TRBV28 and TRBJ1-5, reads DVKVTQSSRYLVKRTGEKVFLECVQDMDHENMFWYRQDPGLGLRLIYFSYDVKMKEKGDIPEGYSVSREKKERFSLILESASTNQTSMYLCASSRRGLTQPQHFGDGTRLSIL.

V usage is TRBV9 and J usage is TRBJ2-5; 7 positions match TRBD2. There are 13 residues in the CDR3. Trimming removed 4 bases from V and 5 bases from J; junction bases left unmatched: 5. Germline CDR1 and CDR2: SGDLS and YYNGEE. The CDR3 DNA follows: TGTGCCAGCAGCCGGGGGAGGGGTGAGACCCAGTACTTC. Its protein is CASSRGRGETQYF.

V usage is TRBV4-2 and J usage is TRBJ2-3; 13 bases are a match to TRBD2. From germline, CDR1 is LGHNA and CDR2 YNFKEQ. J was trimmed by 2 bases and V by 4 bases; bases with no gene match: 3. CDR3 length: 16 residues. CDR3 amino acids: CASSPGTSGITDTQYF. The DNA of the CDR3 is TGTGCCAGCAGCCCAGGGACTAGCGGGATCACAGATACGCAGTATTTT.

The V and J genes are TRBV5-8 and TRBJ2-7; 9 positions match TRBD1. V gave up 4 bases and J gave up 2 bases; unmatched junction bases: 4. Germline CDR1 is SGHTS and CDR2 is YDEGEE. This CDR3 has 14 amino acids. The CDR3 DNA is TGTGCCAGCAGCCCGGACAGGGGAGCCTACGAGCAGTACTTC. Its translation: CASSPDRGAYEQYF.

The genes are TRBV15 and TRBJ2-6; D possibly corresponds to TRBD2 (5 bases). The CDR3 sequence is 17 residues long. V lost 0 bases and J lost 2, with 11 bases in between. Germline CDR1 LNHNV, CDR2 YYDKDF (reference sequence). CDR3 sequence: CATSRDLSRAGANVLTF. CDR3 in DNA: TGTGCCACCAGCAGAGACCTATCGAGGGCTGGGGCCAACGTCCTGACTTTC. Based on the CDR3 plus reference TRBV15 and TRBJ2-6, the full variable domain is DAMVIQNPRYQVTQFGKPVTLSCSQTLNHNVMYWYQQKSSQAPKLLFHYYDKDFNNEADTPDNFQSRRPNTSFCFLDIRSPGLGDTAMYLCATSRDLSRAGANVLTFGAGSRLTVL.

This clone was found once. The CDR3 DNA follows: TGTGCCAGCAGTTTAAGGAGTACAGGGCCCTACTATGGCTACACCTTC. This encodes CASSLRSTGPYYGYTF. The gene calls are TRBV28 and TRBJ1-2, with TRBD1 as a possible D gene (6 bases). Trimming took 2 bases from V and 3 from J, leaving 16 bases between them. From germline, CDR1 is MDHEN and CDR2 SYDVKM. The CDR3 is 16 amino acids.

This clone turned up a few times. The chain links TRBV6-5 to TRBJ1-1; 9 bases are shared with TRBD1. This CDR3 has 13 amino acids. Germline trimming cut 11 bases from V and 4 bases from J; bases unmatched to any gene: 8. Germline V lookup: CDR1 MNHEY, CDR2 SVGAGI. The CDR3 nucleotides are TGTGCCTCGTGGGGACAGGGTGTCACTGAAGCTTTCTTT. It is translated as CASWGQGVTEAFF.

This clone was seen once. V is TRBV28 and J is TRBJ2-3; 11 bases align to TRBD2. Trimming cost V 7 bases and J 5 bases; bases outside gene matches: 17. The germline CDR1 and CDR2 sequences are MDHEN and SYDVKM. The CDR3 has 18 residues. The CDR3, as DNA: TGTGCCAGCATGGTGCTAGCGGGAGGAGAGGCCGCCAGAGATACGCAGTATTTT. Translation gives CASMVLAGGEAARDTQYF.

The chain uses TRBV6-5 and TRBJ2-7; 7 bases match TRBD1. The V gene end was trimmed by 5 bases and the J gene end by 6 bases; junction bases not matched to a gene: 7. The CDR3 covers 13 residues. In germline, CDR1 is MNHEY, CDR2 SVGAGI. The CDR3 loop reads CASSRGRAAEQYF. The CDR3 bases are TGTGCCAGCAGTAGGGGGCGGGCGGCCGAGCAGTACTTC.

This clone was seen a single time. CDR3: CASSLNRGPNQPQHF. CDR3 DNA: TGTGCCAGCAGCTTAAACAGGGGGCCCAATCAGCCCCAGCATTTT. The chain links TRBV7-2 to TRBJ1-5, with 9 positions matching TRBD1. The germline V gene has CDR1 SGHTA and CDR2 FQGNSA. This CDR3 has 15 amino acids. V lost 2 bases, J lost 3 bases, and 2 bases stayed unmatched.

The chain carries TRBV25-1 and TRBJ1-3; perhaps TRBD1 as D (6 bases). CDR3 size: 14 residues. The germline V gene encodes CDR1 MGHDK and CDR2 SYGVNS. Trimming took off 3 bases at V and 6 bases at J, with 12 bases between the two ends. CDR3 residues: CASSDGGALNTIYF. The CDR3 bases are TGTGCCAGCAGTGATGGGGGCGCGTTAAACACCATATATTTT.

This chain connects TRBV5-1 to TRBJ2-1, with D tentatively TRBD2 (5 bases). Deletions cut 2 bases from V and 4 bases from J, with 13 bases between. The V gene's germline CDR1 is SGHRS and CDR2 YFSETQ. The CDR3 sequence is 15 residues long. CDR3 coding DNA: TGCGCCAGCAGCTTTAGGCTGACGGGGTACAATGAGCAGTTCTTC. Translation gives CASSFRLTGYNEQFF.

V and J are TRBV6-5 and TRBJ2-1; D may be TRBD2 (6 bases). CDR1 is MNHEY and CDR2 is SVGAGI in the germline V gene. The CDR3 extends over 12 amino acids. The V and J ends lost 6 bases and 7 bases respectively, with 10 bases between them. The DNA for the CDR3 is TGTGCCAGCAGCCCGGAGGGGAATGAGCAGTTCTTC. Protein sequence: CASSPEGNEQFF.

The rearrangement uses TRBV18 and TRBJ1-1; TRBD1 aligns across 7 bases. The CDR3 runs to 16 residues. Germline CDR1 reads KGHSH; CDR2 reads LQKENI. V lost 0 bases and J lost 1; bases outside the gene matches: 5. CDR3 bases: TGTGCCAGCTCACCACCCGGGGACAGCCGGAACACTGAAGCTTTCTTT. Protein: CASSPPGDSRNTEAFF.

The genes are TRBV6-4 and TRBJ2-1; maybe TRBD2 (6 bases). Deletions cut 3 bases from V and 5 bases from J, with 11 bases between. The CDR3 is 14 amino acids. Germline values: CDR1 MRHNA, CDR2 SNTAGT. CDR3 loop: CASSDSGRNNEQFF. CDR3 nucleotide sequence: TGTGCCAGCAGTGATTCTGGGAGGAACAATGAGCAGTTCTTC.

In DNA form, the CDR3 reads TGTGCCAGTCACCCCGGGACAGGGAACAATCAGCCCCAGCATTTT. Amino acid sequence: CASHPGTGNNQPQHF. The chain carries TRBV19 and TRBJ1-5, with 9 bases fitting TRBD1. The germline V gene encodes CDR1 LNHDA and CDR2 SQIVND (reference sequence). The CDR3 sequence is 15 residues long. The J segment lost 3 bases and the V segment lost 8 bases, leaving 8 bases of the junction unmatched.

The chain carries TRBV5-1 and TRBJ1-4, with 8 positions matching TRBD1. V was clipped by 3 bases and J by 5 bases; unmatched bases: 3. The CDR3 has 14 amino acids. The V gene's germline CDR1 is SGHRS and CDR2 YFSETQ. The CDR3 spells CASSSQGANEKLFF. In DNA, the CDR3 is TGCGCCAGCAGCTCCCAGGGGGCGAATGAAAAACTGTTTTTT.

The gene calls are TRBV18 and TRBJ1-5; TRBD1 aligns across 8 bases. Germline trimming cut 3 bases from V and 6 bases from J; bases unmatched to any gene: 19. The V gene's germline CDR1 is KGHSH and CDR2 LQKENI. The CDR3 is made up of 19 amino acids. The CDR3 loop is CASSPQSVRGRDVGQPQHF. CDR3 sequence (DNA): TGTGCCAGCTCACCCCAGAGTGTCAGGGGGCGTGATGTTGGTCAGCCCCAGCATTTT.